Listed below are T cell receptor beta chains from one sample, sequenced in a study of cytomegalovirus exposure and HLA in healthy donors. Measured with immunoSEQ multiplex PCR; TCRdb has only the in-frame clones, and not every one. The data show about 160,000 clones, about 80% seen once. The sequenced material came from PBMCs. The receptors come from a man aged 25-40 years in good health and CMV-seropositive. The CDR3 runs from the conserved cysteine through the conserved F or W. The order of the fields is J gene, clone size, D gene, V gene, CDR3 DNA, CDR3 protein. D genes are given only for firm matches. Clone size is stated in some rows and not others, as once, few, many or a class when expanded.

TRBJ2-5	few	.	TRBV7-3	TGTGCCAGCAGCTTAACCATCCAAGAGACCCAGTACTTC	CASSLTIQETQYF
TRBJ1-5	.	.	TRBV2	TGTGCCAGCTCCGGTAACAATCAGCCCCAGCATTTT	CASSGNNQPQHF
TRBJ2-2	.	TRBD2	TRBV30	TGTGCCTGGAGTGAGGGTAGCGGGGGCACCGGGGAGCTGTTTTTT	CAWSEGSGGTGELFF
TRBJ2-1	.	.	TRBV6-4	TGTGCCAGCAGTGCGCAGGGCATTAACAATGAGCAGTTCTTC	CASSAQGINNEQFF
TRBJ1-6	.	TRBD1	TRBV7-9	TGTGCCAGCAGCTCCACAGGGGGTCATTCACCCCTCCACTTT	CASSSTGGHSPLHF
TRBJ2-7	.	TRBD2	TRBV7-2	TGTGCCAGCAGCATCGGGACTAGCGGGGGGGTATACGAGCAGTACTTC	CASSIGTSGGVYEQYF
TRBJ1-5	.	TRBD1	TRBV27	TGTGCCAGCAGACAACAGGGGTCAGATCAGCCCCAGCATTTT	CASRQQGSDQPQHF
TRBJ2-3	few	.	TRBV30	TGTGCCTGGAGAAAACCGGGCACAGATACGCAGTATTTT	CAWRKPGTDTQYF
TRBJ2-3	.	TRBD2	TRBV7-3	TGTGCCAGCAGCTCGGGACTAGCGGGGTTCACAGATACGCAGTATTTT	CASSSGLAGFTDTQYF
TRBJ2-2	.	.	TRBV4-1	TGCGCCAGCAGCCAACGCCCCCAGGGATGGGACACCGGGGAGCTGTTTTTT	CASSQRPQGWDTGELFF
TRBJ2-1	.	.	TRBV11-2	TGTGCCAGCAGCTTAGCGGAGGGGGCATACAATGAGCAGTTCTTC	CASSLAEGAYNEQFF
TRBJ2-1	.	TRBD2	TRBV5-1	TGCGCCAGCAGCTTGGACGGGGGGGCTTCTAATGAGCAGTTCTTC	CASSLDGGASNEQFF
TRBJ2-7	.	.	TRBV5-1	TGCGCCAGCAGCTTGGTTTCCGGGGTCAACGAGCAGTACTTC	CASSLVSGVNEQYF
TRBJ2-7	few	TRBD2	TRBV7-9	TGTGCCAGCGTAAGGACTAGCGGGCGGACCTCCTACGAGCAGTACTTC	CASVRTSGRTSYEQYF
TRBJ2-7	few	TRBD2	TRBV4-2	TGTGCCAGCAGCCAAGTAAAAGCGGGAGTGGGCGAGCAGTACTTC	CASSQVKAGVGEQYF
TRBJ2-7	once	.	TRBV27	TGTGCCAGCAGTTTAGGGACTGCCCCCTACGAGCAGTACTTC	CASSLGTAPYEQYF
TRBJ2-5	.	.	TRBV9	TGTGCCAGCAGCGTAGAGGGGGGGCGGGAGACCCAGTACTTC	CASSVEGGRETQYF
TRBJ1-5	.	TRBD1	TRBV4-1	TGCGCCAGCAGCCAAGAAGTAACAGGGGCAGGAGGCAATCAGCCCCAGCATTTT	CASSQEVTGAGGNQPQHF
TRBJ1-6	few	TRBD1	TRBV13	TGTGCCAGCAGCTTAGGCGACAGGGGTAATTCACCCCTCCACTTT	CASSLGDRGNSPLHF
TRBJ2-7	once	.	TRBV30	TGTGCCTGGAGTGTAGGGGGGGTCGCCTACGAGCAGTACTTC	CAWSVGGVAYEQYF
TRBJ2-2	few	.	TRBV30	TGTGCCTGGAGTGTATACGGGACCGGGGAGCTGTTTTTT	CAWSVYGTGELFF
TRBJ2-7	.	TRBD1	TRBV6-1	TGTGCCACAGTTTTTGGGACAGGGGTTTTATACGAGCAGTACTTC	CATVFGTGVLYEQYF
TRBJ1-1	.	TRBD1	TRBV5-1	TGCGCCAGCAGCCCGACAGGGGAGGAAGCTTTCTTT	CASSPTGEEAFF
TRBJ2-5	.	TRBD2	TRBV28	TGTGCCAGCAAAGTTCGGACTAGCGGGGGGGCAGAGACCCAGTACTTC	CASKVRTSGGAETQYF
TRBJ2-7	.	TRBD2	TRBV27	TGTGCCAGTAAGAGTAGCGGGGGGGTTCAGGAGCAGTACTTC	CASKSSGGVQEQYF
TRBJ2-1	.	TRBD1	TRBV15	TGTGCCACCAGCAGAGGACGGGACAGCTACAATGAGCAGTTCTTC	CATSRGRDSYNEQFF
TRBJ2-5	many	.	TRBV2	TGTGCCAGCCGCTCGTTTGTGACACCCCAAGAGACCCAGTACTTC	CASRSFVTPQETQYF
TRBJ2-1	.	TRBD2	TRBV7-9	TGTGCCAGCAGCTGGGCTAGCGGGGGGCCGCCGGAGCAGTTCTTC	CASSWASGGPPEQFF
TRBJ2-6	.	.	TRBV5-3	TGTGCCAGAAGCTGCGGATTCAGCTCTGGGGCCAACGTCCTGACTTTC	CARSCGFSSGANVLTF
TRBJ2-7	.	TRBD1	TRBV28	TGTGCCAGCAGTTTGGTGTGGCAGGGGGCCGGTTACGAGCAGTACTTC	CASSLVWQGAGYEQYF
TRBJ1-1	.	TRBD1	TRBV7-9	TGTGCCAGCAGCTACGGGACAGGGGGGGAAGCTTTCTTT	CASSYGTGGEAFF
TRBJ1-6	once	TRBD1	TRBV9	TGTGCCAGCAGCGGGACGGGACAGTATAATTCACCCCTCCACTTT	CASSGTGQYNSPLHF
TRBJ2-3	once	TRBD2	TRBV9	TGTGCCAGCAGCGTAATCAGCGGGGACGCAGATACGCAGTATTTT	CASSVISGDADTQYF
TRBJ2-3	.	TRBD1	TRBV7-3	TGTGCCAGCAGCGTGCAGGGGGCAGATACGCAGTATTTT	CASSVQGADTQYF
TRBJ2-5	.	TRBD1	TRBV15	TGTGCCACTAAGGGGGCGTACCAAGAGACCCAGTACTTC	CATKGAYQETQYF
TRBJ1-2	.	.	TRBV5-6	TGTGCCAGCAGCGAAACCGGGACACCCTATGGCTACACCTTC	CASSETGTPYGYTF
TRBJ1-2	once	.	TRBV20-1	TGCAGTGCTTACAGGGAGGGTGGCTACACCTTC	CSAYREGGYTF
TRBJ2-3	.	TRBD1	TRBV29-1	TGCAGCGGTGGACAGGGATGGGAAGATACGCAGTATTTT	CSGGQGWEDTQYF
TRBJ1-2	few	.	TRBV6-1	TGTGCCAGCAGAGGAGGAGGGGCCTACTATGGCTACACCTTC	CASRGGGAYYGYTF
TRBJ2-3	.	.	TRBV25-1	TGTGCCAGCAGTTCCCAGCGTACTAGCACAGATACGCAGTATTTT	CASSSQRTSTDTQYF
TRBJ2-3	few	.	TRBV25-1	TGTGCCAGCAGTCCAAACGACCCGAGGGATACGCAGTATTTT	CASSPNDPRDTQYF
TRBJ1-1	.	TRBD1	TRBV27	TGTGCCAGCAGTTTCCTCGAGGGGGCGTATGAAGCTTTCTTT	CASSFLEGAYEAFF
TRBJ2-2	.	TRBD1	TRBV9	TGTGCCAGCAGCGCGGGGACAGTCGACGGGGAGCTGTTTTTT	CASSAGTVDGELFF
TRBJ2-7	.	.	TRBV30	TGTGCCTGGAGTGTACCTGTCAGGGAAGGATACGAGCAGTACTTC	CAWSVPVREGYEQYF
TRBJ2-5	.	.	TRBV25-1	TGTGCCAGCAGTGACTACAGCCAAGAGACCCAGTACTTC	CASSDYSQETQYF
TRBJ1-4	.	.	TRBV4-3	TGCGCCAGCAGCCAAGATCCGGGGAGAGCGGGGGGAACTAATGAAAAACTGTTTTTT	CASSQDPGRAGGTNEKLFF
TRBJ1-2	.	.	TRBV2	TGTGCCAGCACTACCATTCCCGGGGAGGGAACTAACTATGGCTACACCTTC	CASTTIPGEGTNYGYTF
TRBJ1-1	.	.	TRBV6-1	TGTGCCAGCAGGGCCGGGACAAACACTGAAGCTTTCTTT	CASRAGTNTEAFF
TRBJ2-7	few	TRBD1	TRBV19	TGTGCCAGTAGTGCCGCCTCGGGACAGGGATACGAGCAGTACTTC	CASSAASGQGYEQYF
TRBJ2-3	few	TRBD2	TRBV6-4	TGTGCCAGCAGTGTACTAGCGGGGGGGAGAGATACGCAGTATTTT	CASSVLAGGRDTQYF
TRBJ2-7	.	.	TRBV9	TGTGCCAGCAGTACAGGGAGAACACACTACGAGCAGTACTTC	CASSTGRTHYEQYF
TRBJ2-1	.	TRBD2	TRBV2	TGTGCCAGCAGTACTCTAGCGGGGGTTGAGCAGTTCTTC	CASSTLAGVEQFF
TRBJ2-7	.	.	TRBV5-4	TGTGCCAGCAGCTTGGTTGAGGGCAGCTCCTACGAGCAGTACTTC	CASSLVEGSSYEQYF
TRBJ2-7	.	TRBD2	TRBV4-2	TGTGCCAGCAGCCCCCTCGGGGCTAGCGGGGAACCCTACGAGCAGTACTTC	CASSPLGASGEPYEQYF
TRBJ1-1	.	TRBD1	TRBV6-6	TGTGCCAGCAGCTTAGACAGGGGGCGTCAAGCTTTCTTT	CASSLDRGRQAFF
TRBJ1-4	.	TRBD1	TRBV28	TGTGCCAGCAGTTCGGGGACAGGGTTTCCGTTTTTT	CASSSGTGFPFF
TRBJ1-5	.	TRBD1	TRBV25-1	TGCGCCAGCAGATCCGGACAGGGTGGTAATCAGCCCCAGCATTTT	CASRSGQGGNQPQHF
TRBJ1-2	.	.	TRBV9	TGTGCCAGCAGCGTATTCGGGACATCTCCGGGGGGCTACACCTTC	CASSVFGTSPGGYTF
TRBJ1-4	few	.	TRBV9	TGTGCCAGCCAAAAAGGCAGGTCGTGGGAAAAACTGTTTTTT	CASQKGRSWEKLFF